This T cell receptor (beta chain) was captured by sequencing in a study of OX40 agonist ivuxolimab in advanced cancers. Sequencing was performed with immunoSEQ multiplex PCR; in TCRdb, only in-frame clones are kept and a portion is missing. Of around 95,000 clones in the sample, 85% to 95% are singletons; the top ten hold around 0.28%. The length of the CDR3 is 15 residues. CDR1 and CDR2 from the germline V gene are MNHNS and SASEGT. With 1 base removed from V and 4 bases from J, the gap between germline ends came to 11 bases. The sequence was obtained from an adult with an advanced solid tumor such as melanoma, head and neck, liver or kidney cancer. The rearrangement links TRBV6-1 to TRBJ1-3, with TRBD1 as a possible D gene (5 bases). The sample consisted of CD4+ or CD8+ T cells sorted from blood, taken in a trial of the OX40 agonist ivuxolimab. CDR3 nucleotide sequence: TGTGCCAGCAGTGAAGTAGGAGGGGTCGGAAACACCATATATTTT. Protein sequence: CASSEVGGVGNTIYF.